The 5 T cell receptor beta chains given below trace back to one sample, sequenced in a study of patients and donors after allogeneic stem cell transplantation. TCRdb reanalysed the RT-PCR reads using MiXCR and keeps one entry per CDR3 protein. The data show approximately 210,000 distinct CDR3 sequences, more than 35% seen once. The sample comprised blood, either unsorted or a sorted T cell fraction (not recorded which). These receptors all stem from a human donor who was either an allogeneic HSCT recipient or a stem cell or donor lymphocyte infusion donor (not recorded which). It is not recorded whose cells these are; they may come from a transplant donor.

This clonotype was seen a handful of times. This chain links TRBV28 with TRBJ2-5, with D maybe TRBD2 (7 bases). Looked up from germline, CDR1 is MDHEN and CDR2 is SYDVKM. V gave up 2 bases and J gave up 1 base, with 14 bases separating them. This CDR3 contains 16 residues. The CDR3 DNA reads as TGTGCCAGCAGTTTAGGGGGGGGCCCCTTCCAAGAGACCCAGTACTTC. It translates to CASSLGGGPFQETQYF.

This chain uses TRBV27 with TRBJ2-1; the match to TRBD2 covers 13 bases. J lost 4 bases, V lost 7 bases, and 7 bases had no gene match. Germline lookup yields CDR1 MNHEY and CDR2 SMNVEV (reference sequence). This CDR3 is 16 amino acids long. The CDR3 loop is CASTGTSGILYNEQFF. CDR3 DNA sequence: TGTGCCAGCACTGGGACTAGCGGGATATTATACAATGAGCAGTTCTTC.

This clonotype was counted between two and nine times. The V gene is TRBV4-1, the J gene TRBJ1-1, with D unclear. CDR1 and CDR2 (germline): MGHRA, YSYEKL. The ends were cut back, 3 bases at V and 5 bases at J, with 13 bases in the middle. The CDR3 spans 14 residues. The CDR3, as DNA: TGCGCCAGCAGCCAGGTTCTACTCTCGACTGAAGCTTTCTTT. It specifies CASSQVLLSTEAFF.

The chain is built from TRBV5-1 and TRBJ2-5; TRBD1 matches 7 bases. J was trimmed by 5 bases and V by 4 bases; bases with no gene match: 14. This CDR3 region has 16 residues. The germline CDR1 and CDR2 sequences are SGHRS and YFSETQ. In nucleotides, the CDR3 is TGCGCCAGCAGCCTCTGGACAGGACTCCCGGATGAGACCCAGTACTTC. Protein sequence: CASSLWTGLPDETQYF.

The J gene is TRBJ2-5, the V gene TRBV3-1; the D call may be TRBD1 or TRBD2 (5 bases each). CDR3 length: 17 amino acids. V shed 7 bases and J shed 5 bases, with 26 bases lying between them. Germline V CDR1 and CDR2: LGHDT, YNNKEL (reference sequence). The CDR3 nucleotides read TGTGCCAGCACCCCCTCGACCATGGGGCTAGCTACGGAGACCCAGTACTTC. Translation gives CASTPSTMGLATETQYF.